The rows below give T cell receptor beta chains drawn from one sample of a study of patients and donors after allogeneic stem cell transplantation. TCRdb processed the RT-PCR reads anew with MiXCR; each CDR3 protein has one entry. The sample has about 160,000 distinct CDR3 sequences; about 24% are singletons. Sequencing input: blood, either unsorted or a sorted T cell fraction (not recorded which). These receptors originate from a human donor who was either an allogeneic HSCT recipient or a stem cell or donor lymphocyte infusion donor (not recorded which). It is not recorded whose cells these are; they may come from a transplant donor. CDR3s include the opening cysteine and the closing phenylalanine or tryptophan. Fields, in order: CDR3 DNA, CDR3 protein, V gene, J gene, D gene, clone size. D genes are given only for firm matches. Size tells how often a clone was seen (once, few, many) or the class of an expanded clone, and some rows leave it out.

CDR3 DNA: TGTGCCATTTCAGCGTGGGCGGCCTACAATGAGCAGTTCTTC
CDR3 protein: CAISAWAAYNEQFF
V gene: TRBV10-3
J gene: TRBJ2-1
D gene: -
clone size: -

CDR3 DNA: TGTGCCAGCAGCGTGGGCGGGCTACTCAACACTGAAGCTTTCTTT
CDR3 protein: CASSVGGLLNTEAFF
V gene: TRBV9
J gene: TRBJ1-1
D gene: -
clone size: few

CDR3 DNA: TGTGCCAGCAGTTTTGGGCAGGGCAATGAGCAGTTCTTC
CDR3 protein: CASSFGQGNEQFF
V gene: TRBV12-3/TRBV12-4
J gene: TRBJ2-1
D gene: -
clone size: few

CDR3 DNA: TGTGCCAGCAGTTCCCCGGGGGGAGACTACGAGCAGTACTTC
CDR3 protein: CASSSPGGDYEQYF
V gene: TRBV3-1
J gene: TRBJ2-7
D gene: TRBD2
clone size: -

CDR3 DNA: TGTGCCAGCAGCGGATTACGGGAGTTTAATGAGCAGTTCTTC
CDR3 protein: CASSGLREFNEQFF
V gene: TRBV13
J gene: TRBJ2-1
D gene: -
clone size: -

CDR3 DNA: TGTGCCAGCAGCTTCGAGGGCGTGGTGAACACTGAAGCTTTCTTT
CDR3 protein: CASSFEGVVNTEAFF
V gene: TRBV7-6
J gene: TRBJ1-1
D gene: -
clone size: -

CDR3 DNA: TGTGCCAGTACCCGCACCCGGAACACTGAAGCTTTCTTT
CDR3 protein: CASTRTRNTEAFF
V gene: TRBV19
J gene: TRBJ1-1
D gene: -
clone size: few

CDR3 DNA: TGTGCCAGCGCGGGAAGGGGGCTTCGCGAGCAGTACTTC
CDR3 protein: CASAGRGLREQYF
V gene: TRBV27
J gene: TRBJ2-7
D gene: -
clone size: -

CDR3 DNA: TGTGCCAGCAGCTTATTGCTAGCGAGCACCGGGGAGCTGTTTTTT
CDR3 protein: CASSLLLASTGELFF
V gene: TRBV7-2
J gene: TRBJ2-2
D gene: -
clone size: -

CDR3 DNA: TGCGCCAGCAGCCACCCGAAACAGAGCTCTGGAAACACCATATATTTT
CDR3 protein: CASSHPKQSSGNTIYF
V gene: TRBV4-1
J gene: TRBJ1-3
D gene: -
clone size: many

CDR3 DNA: TGCAGTGCTAGGCAACAGGGGAACAATGAGCAGTTCTTC
CDR3 protein: CSARQQGNNEQFF
V gene: TRBV20-1
J gene: TRBJ2-1
D gene: TRBD1
clone size: many

CDR3 DNA: TGTGCCAGTAGTATTCCCCCAGGGTCGGTGAACACTGAAGCTTTCTTT
CDR3 protein: CASSIPPGSVNTEAFF
V gene: TRBV19
J gene: TRBJ1-1
D gene: -
clone size: -

CDR3 DNA: TGTGCCAGCAGTTTTTTTAGGGCCGGGGAGCTGTTTTTT
CDR3 protein: CASSFFRAGELFF
V gene: TRBV27
J gene: TRBJ2-2
D gene: -
clone size: -

CDR3 DNA: TGTGCCAGCAGTTACCTGGGGGCAGGGACATACACCGGGGAGCTGTTTTTT
CDR3 protein: CASSYLGAGTYTGELFF
V gene: TRBV6-6
J gene: TRBJ2-2
D gene: -
clone size: -

CDR3 DNA: TGTGCCAGCAGTGAATCACCCGGAACCGCAACTAATGAAAAACTGTTTTTT
CDR3 protein: CASSESPGTATNEKLFF
V gene: TRBV25-1
J gene: TRBJ1-4
D gene: -
clone size: -

CDR3 DNA: TGTGCCAGCAGTGAAGTAATGTGGACAGGGGACAATCAGCCCCAGCATTTT
CDR3 protein: CASSEVMWTGDNQPQHF
V gene: TRBV2
J gene: TRBJ1-5
D gene: TRBD1
clone size: -

CDR3 DNA: TGCGCCAGCAGCTTGGAGAAACCCACAGATACGCAGTATTTT
CDR3 protein: CASSLEKPTDTQYF
V gene: TRBV5-1
J gene: TRBJ2-3
D gene: -
clone size: -

CDR3 DNA: TGCAGCGTAAGAACCGGGACAGAAAAAAACTATGGCTACACCTTC
CDR3 protein: CSVRTGTEKNYGYTF
V gene: TRBV29-1
J gene: TRBJ1-2
D gene: TRBD1
clone size: many

CDR3 DNA: TGCAGTGCTAGACGGGCAGGGTGGCATGGCTACACCTTC
CDR3 protein: CSARRAGWHGYTF
V gene: TRBV20-1
J gene: TRBJ1-2
D gene: -
clone size: few

CDR3 DNA: TGTGCCACCACAGGCCCCTCTAGCAATCAGCCCCAGCATTTT
CDR3 protein: CATTGPSSNQPQHF
V gene: TRBV6-1
J gene: TRBJ1-5
D gene: -
clone size: many

CDR3 DNA: TGTGCCACCAGTGATTTGGACAGGGCCTATGGCTACACCTTC
CDR3 protein: CATSDLDRAYGYTF
V gene: TRBV24-1
J gene: TRBJ1-2
D gene: TRBD1
clone size: few

CDR3 DNA: TGCAGTACTAGGGGCTGGGGGGAAAATCAGCCCCAGCATTTT
CDR3 protein: CSTRGWGENQPQHF
V gene: TRBV20-1
J gene: TRBJ1-5
D gene: -
clone size: -

CDR3 DNA: TGTGCCAGTAGTATGGCCGGAGGGTTTGAAGCTTTCTTT
CDR3 protein: CASSMAGGFEAFF
V gene: TRBV19
J gene: TRBJ1-1
D gene: -
clone size: -

CDR3 DNA: TGCGCCAGCAGCACCGGGACAGGGGGCGCTGGGGCCAACGTCCTGACTTTC
CDR3 protein: CASSTGTGGAGANVLTF
V gene: TRBV5-1
J gene: TRBJ2-6
D gene: TRBD1
clone size: -

CDR3 DNA: TGTGCCAGCAGAATACGCTGGGGGATTGGGAATGAGCAGTTCTTC
CDR3 protein: CASRIRWGIGNEQFF
V gene: TRBV6-5
J gene: TRBJ2-1
D gene: -
clone size: -

CDR3 DNA: TGTGCCAGCAGCTTAGCGCTGTACGCACCAAAACCTGGAAACACCATATATTTT
CDR3 protein: CASSLALYAPKPGNTIYF
V gene: TRBV7-9
J gene: TRBJ1-3
D gene: -
clone size: -

CDR3 DNA: TGTGCCAGCGGTTGGAGGGCCAAAAACATTCAGTACTTC
CDR3 protein: CASGWRAKNIQYF
V gene: TRBV12-3/TRBV12-4
J gene: TRBJ2-4
D gene: -
clone size: -

CDR3 DNA: TGCAGCGTTGAAGATCAAAGGGTTGCTACCGGGGAGCTGTTTTTT
CDR3 protein: CSVEDQRVATGELFF
V gene: TRBV29-1
J gene: TRBJ2-2
D gene: -
clone size: few

CDR3 DNA: TGTGCCAGCAGCTTGGCCGGACCAGGGGGTTCACCCCTCCACTTT
CDR3 protein: CASSLAGPGGSPLHF
V gene: TRBV7-2
J gene: TRBJ1-6
D gene: TRBD1
clone size: few

CDR3 DNA: TGCGCCAGCAGCTTGCGGGACAATAGCTACAATGAGCAGTTCTTC
CDR3 protein: CASSLRDNSYNEQFF
V gene: TRBV5-1
J gene: TRBJ2-1
D gene: -
clone size: -

CDR3 DNA: TGTGCCAGCAGCTTTCAGGGACTTGCTAATGAGCAGTTCTTC
CDR3 protein: CASSFQGLANEQFF
V gene: TRBV7-9
J gene: TRBJ2-1
D gene: -
clone size: few

CDR3 DNA: TGTGCCAGCAGCCCCGGGGGGGTGTTAGATGGCTACACCTTC
CDR3 protein: CASSPGGVLDGYTF
V gene: TRBV4-2
J gene: TRBJ1-2
D gene: -
clone size: few

CDR3 DNA: TGTGCCAGCTCACCGACAGGGGGCACAGATACGCAGTATTTT
CDR3 protein: CASSPTGGTDTQYF
V gene: TRBV18
J gene: TRBJ2-3
D gene: TRBD1
clone size: few

CDR3 DNA: TGTGCCAGCAGCAGACTAGCGGGATCCCCCTACGAGCAGTACTTC
CDR3 protein: CASSRLAGSPYEQYF
V gene: TRBV12-3/TRBV12-4
J gene: TRBJ2-7
D gene: TRBD2
clone size: many

CDR3 DNA: TGTGCCAGCAGTTGGGGAAGGTCCTACAATGAGCAGTTCTTC
CDR3 protein: CASSWGRSYNEQFF
V gene: TRBV12-3/TRBV12-4
J gene: TRBJ2-1
D gene: -
clone size: few

CDR3 DNA: TGTGCCAGCTCCCGACTGGAGGGCGGAGAGACCCAGTACTTC
CDR3 protein: CASSRLEGGETQYF
V gene: TRBV18
J gene: TRBJ2-5
D gene: -
clone size: few

CDR3 DNA: TGCAGTGTAGTAGTGGCCAGATCCTACGAGCAGTACTTC
CDR3 protein: CSVVVARSYEQYF
V gene: TRBV20-1
J gene: TRBJ2-7
D gene: -
clone size: -

CDR3 DNA: TGTGCCACCGCGACTAGCGGGGTCCAAGAGACCCAGTACTTC
CDR3 protein: CATATSGVQETQYF
V gene: TRBV2
J gene: TRBJ2-5
D gene: TRBD2
clone size: -

CDR3 DNA: TGTGCCAGCAGTTACTCGGGATTTGAAGCTTTCTTT
CDR3 protein: CASSYSGFEAFF
V gene: TRBV6-5
J gene: TRBJ1-1
D gene: -
clone size: -

CDR3 DNA: TGTGCCAGCAGCCTGTGGCCCTCTGGAAACACCATATATTTT
CDR3 protein: CASSLWPSGNTIYF
V gene: TRBV7-2
J gene: TRBJ1-3
D gene: -
clone size: -

CDR3 DNA: TGTGCCAGCAGCCATACTAGCGGGGTCGAGCAGTACTTC
CDR3 protein: CASSHTSGVEQYF
V gene: TRBV3-1
J gene: TRBJ2-7
D gene: TRBD2
clone size: -

CDR3 DNA: TGCAGCACCTGGACAGGGGGCGTACCGTCGGTCACTGAAGCTTTCTTT
CDR3 protein: CSTWTGGVPSVTEAFF
V gene: TRBV29-1
J gene: TRBJ1-1
D gene: TRBD1
clone size: many